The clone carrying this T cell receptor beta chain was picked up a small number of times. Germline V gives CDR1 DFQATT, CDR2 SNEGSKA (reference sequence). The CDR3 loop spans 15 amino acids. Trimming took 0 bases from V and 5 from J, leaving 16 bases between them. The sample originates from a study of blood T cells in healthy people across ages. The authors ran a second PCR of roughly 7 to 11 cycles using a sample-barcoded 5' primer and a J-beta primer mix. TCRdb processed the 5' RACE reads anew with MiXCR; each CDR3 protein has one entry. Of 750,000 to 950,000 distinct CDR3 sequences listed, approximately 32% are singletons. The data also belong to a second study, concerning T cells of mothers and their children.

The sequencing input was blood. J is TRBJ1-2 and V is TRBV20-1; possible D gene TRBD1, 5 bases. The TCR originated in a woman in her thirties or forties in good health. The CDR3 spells CSARDRQLSFYGYTF. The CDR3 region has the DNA TGCAGTGCTAGAGATAGACAGCTTTCTTTTTATGGCTACACCTTC.